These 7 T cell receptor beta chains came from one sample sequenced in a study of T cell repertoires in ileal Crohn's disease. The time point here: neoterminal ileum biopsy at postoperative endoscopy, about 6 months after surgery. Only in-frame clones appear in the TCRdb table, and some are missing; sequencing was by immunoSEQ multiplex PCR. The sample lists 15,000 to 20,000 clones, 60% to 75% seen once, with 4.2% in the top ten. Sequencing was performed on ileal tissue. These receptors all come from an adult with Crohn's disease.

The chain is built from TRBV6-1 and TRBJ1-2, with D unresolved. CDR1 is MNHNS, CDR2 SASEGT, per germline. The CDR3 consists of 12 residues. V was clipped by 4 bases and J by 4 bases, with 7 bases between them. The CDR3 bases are TGTGCCAGCAGTGGATCGGTCTATGGCTACACCTTC. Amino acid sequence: CASSGSVYGYTF.

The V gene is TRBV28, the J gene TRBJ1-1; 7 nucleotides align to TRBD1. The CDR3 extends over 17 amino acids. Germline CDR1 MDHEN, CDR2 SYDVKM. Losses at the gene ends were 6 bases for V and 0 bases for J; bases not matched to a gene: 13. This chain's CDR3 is CASSFTGVPALNTEAFF. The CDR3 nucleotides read TGTGCCAGCAGCTTTACAGGGGTCCCCGCCTTGAACACTGAAGCTTTCTTT.

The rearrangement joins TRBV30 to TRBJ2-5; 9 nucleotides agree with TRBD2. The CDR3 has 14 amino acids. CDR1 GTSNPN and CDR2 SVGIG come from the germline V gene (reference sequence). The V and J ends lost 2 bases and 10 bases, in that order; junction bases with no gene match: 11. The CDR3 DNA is TGTGCCTGGAGTAGGGAGCGGGGGGCTGGGAACCAGTACTTC. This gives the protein CAWSRERGAGNQYF. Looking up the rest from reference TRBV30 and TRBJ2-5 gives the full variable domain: SQTIHQWPATLVQPVGSPLSLECTVEGTSNPNLYWYRQAAGRGLQLLFYSVGIGQISSEVPQNLSASRPQDRQFILSSKKLLLSDSGFYLCAWSRERGAGNQYFGPGTRLLVL.

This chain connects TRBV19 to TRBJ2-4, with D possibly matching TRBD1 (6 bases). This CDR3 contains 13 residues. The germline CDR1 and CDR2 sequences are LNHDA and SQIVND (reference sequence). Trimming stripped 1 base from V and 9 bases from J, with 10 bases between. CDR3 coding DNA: TGTGCCAGTAGTATAGCCACAGGGAGCATTCAGTACTTC. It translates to CASSIATGSIQYF.

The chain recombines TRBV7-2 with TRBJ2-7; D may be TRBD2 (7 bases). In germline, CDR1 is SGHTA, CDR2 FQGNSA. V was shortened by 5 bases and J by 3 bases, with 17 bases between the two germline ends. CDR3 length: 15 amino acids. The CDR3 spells CASSLGGGPNYEQYF. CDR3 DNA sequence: TGTGCCAGCAGCCTAGGGGGGGGTCCGAACTACGAGCAGTACTTC.

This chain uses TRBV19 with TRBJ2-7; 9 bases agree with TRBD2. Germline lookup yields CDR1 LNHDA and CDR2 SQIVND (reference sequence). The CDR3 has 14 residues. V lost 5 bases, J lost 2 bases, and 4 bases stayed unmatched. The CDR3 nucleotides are TGTGCCAGTAGTTCTAGCGGGGAGGCCTACGAGCAGTACTTC. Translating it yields CASSSSGEAYEQYF.

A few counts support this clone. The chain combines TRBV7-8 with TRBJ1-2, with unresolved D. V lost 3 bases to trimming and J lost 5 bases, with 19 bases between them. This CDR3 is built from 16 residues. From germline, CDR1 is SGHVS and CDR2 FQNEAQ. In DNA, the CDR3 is TGTGCCAGCAGCTTGCGTTTCCGCGGATCAGTATATGGCTACACCTTC. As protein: CASSLRFRGSVYGYTF.